The rows below give T cell receptor beta chains drawn from one sample of a study of T cell changes during pregnancy in multiple sclerosis. Clones were sequenced by immunoSEQ multiplex PCR, and TCRdb holds only the in-frame ones, with some missing. The data show about 69,000 clones, with roughly 90% seen just once and around 0.27% held by the top ten. The sequenced sample was CD4+ T cells from peripheral blood mononuclear cells, obtained in the third trimester of pregnancy. The source is a female donor in good health, enrolled as a control in a pregnancy study. The CDR3 runs from the conserved cysteine through the conserved F or W. The order of the fields is J gene, V gene, CDR3 protein.

TRBJ2-5,TRBV7-2,CASSPKLAGTQETQYF
TRBJ1-6,TRBV2,CASRDSGLFLSPLHF
TRBJ1-2,TRBV19,CASSRQGTHYGYTF
TRBJ1-2,TRBV9,CASSVFSGLGGYTF
TRBJ2-3,TRBV5-1,CASSLGRGLAGGRGVVYTQYF
TRBJ1-5,TRBV7-8,CASSLWGGKDQPQHF
TRBJ2-7,TRBV7-2,CASSLTGSSYEQYF
TRBJ1-1,TRBV29-1,CSVEADTTEAFF
TRBJ1-1,TRBV29-1,CSVDKTGGLVTEAFF
TRBJ2-1,TRBV5-1,CASSFMGGGNEQFF
TRBJ2-5,TRBV7-2,CASSFSEWASQYF
TRBJ1-2,TRBV11-1,CASSLGPGADYGYTF
TRBJ1-1,TRBV7-9,CASSFAPVGRGRDTEAFF
TRBJ1-1,TRBV7-2,CASSLAGFRRAFF
TRBJ1-1,TRBV7-2,CASSPRQGSEAFF
TRBJ1-1,TRBV7-3,CASSTGTGMTEAFF